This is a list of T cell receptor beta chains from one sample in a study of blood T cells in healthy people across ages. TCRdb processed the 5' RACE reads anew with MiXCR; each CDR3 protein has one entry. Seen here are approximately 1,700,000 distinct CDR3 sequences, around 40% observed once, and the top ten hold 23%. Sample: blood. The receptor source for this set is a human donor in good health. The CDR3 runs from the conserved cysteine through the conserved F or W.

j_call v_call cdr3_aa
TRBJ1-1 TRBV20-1 CSAVYPANTEAFF
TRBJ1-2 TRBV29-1 CSVDWGVDYGYTF
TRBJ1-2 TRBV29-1 CSVLAGADGYTF
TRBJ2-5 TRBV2 CASSESFSTETQYF
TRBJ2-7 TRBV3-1 CASSQDVRFGEQYF
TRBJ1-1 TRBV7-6 CASSLTGLSGEAFF
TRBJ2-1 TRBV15 CATKKEGTFEQFF
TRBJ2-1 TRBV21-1 CASSGSARNNEQFF
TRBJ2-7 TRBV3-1 CASSGTLPYEQYF
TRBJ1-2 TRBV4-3 CASSRDLGEVGYTF
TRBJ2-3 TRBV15 CATSDLRYTDTQYF
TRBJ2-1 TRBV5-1 CASSLAPLPYNEQFF
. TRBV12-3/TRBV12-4 CASSLRYDYEQYF
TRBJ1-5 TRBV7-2 CASSLGGANSNQPQHF
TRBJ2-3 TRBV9 CASSVANTQYF
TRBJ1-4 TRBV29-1 CSALEGFATNEKLFF
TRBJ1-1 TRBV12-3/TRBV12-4 CASNPLPTVLNTEAFF
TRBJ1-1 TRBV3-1 CASSQVQATEAFF
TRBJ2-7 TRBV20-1 CSAAVNPTYEQYF
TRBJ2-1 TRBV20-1 CSGTGGSYNEQFF
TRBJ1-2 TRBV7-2 CANSLGGQPYGYTF
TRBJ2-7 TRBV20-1 CSARLGTASSYEQYF
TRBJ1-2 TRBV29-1 CSVEAPMGTYGYTF
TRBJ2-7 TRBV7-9 CASSATSGLAVVGGYEQYF
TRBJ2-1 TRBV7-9 CASSSASGGESEQFF
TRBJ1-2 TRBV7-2 CASSLATGLSHYGYTF
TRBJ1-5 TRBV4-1 CASSQVHNSTQPQHF
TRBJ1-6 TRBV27 CASSLGSLSSYNSPLHF
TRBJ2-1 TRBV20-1 CSAPGLAVHNEQFF
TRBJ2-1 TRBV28 CASSPNRQGSSYNEQFF
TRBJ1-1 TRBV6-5 CASSPPRTVNTEAFF
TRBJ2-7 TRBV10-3 CAISESAREYEQYF
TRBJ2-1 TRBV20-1 CSARGEVNEQFF
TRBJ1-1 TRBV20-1 CSARMGGMNTEAFF
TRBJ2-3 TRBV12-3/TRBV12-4 CASSFLPGAQSTDMQYF
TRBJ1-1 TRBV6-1 CASSAPGTGISEAFF
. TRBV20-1 CSAREDRGRPYEQYF
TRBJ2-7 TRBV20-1 CSASQDIQARREQYF
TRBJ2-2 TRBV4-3 CASGQEIRGTGELFF
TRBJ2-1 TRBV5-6 CASSFLAGPAEQFF
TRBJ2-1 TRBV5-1 CASSFTLAGGPHNEQFF
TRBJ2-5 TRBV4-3 CASSRDLIRQETQYF
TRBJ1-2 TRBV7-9 CASSPDGVYGYTF
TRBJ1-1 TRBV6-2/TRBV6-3 CASGLGGEAFF
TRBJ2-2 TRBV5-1 CASSFWMNTGELFF
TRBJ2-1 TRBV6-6 CASSYPGAGDEQFF
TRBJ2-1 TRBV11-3 CASSLSMSQGPYNEQFF
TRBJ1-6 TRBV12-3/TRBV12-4 CASSFPGGPLHF
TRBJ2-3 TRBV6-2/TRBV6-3 CASSYAISTDTQYF
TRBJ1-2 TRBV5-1 CASSHRDRGNYGYTF
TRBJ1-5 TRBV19 CASSGWSTGNQPQHF
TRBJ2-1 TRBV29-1 CSTGPLRGEGNEQFF
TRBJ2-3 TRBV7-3 CASSLEGGPADTQYF
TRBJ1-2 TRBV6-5 CAPIGGYTF
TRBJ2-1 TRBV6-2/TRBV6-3 CASSTDFSYNEQFF
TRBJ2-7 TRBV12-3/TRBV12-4 CASSLTGVFREQYF
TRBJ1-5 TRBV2 CASSERGRSNQPQHF
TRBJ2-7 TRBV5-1 CASSRGLASGYEQYF
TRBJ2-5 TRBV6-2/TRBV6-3 CASSYGVLETQYF